The clone carrying this T cell receptor beta chain was seen a handful of times. Vbeta (60) and Jbeta (13) primers were used in the PCR. The assay was immunoSEQ multiplex PCR, and TCRdb's table has in-frame clones only and misses some. This table has around 160,000 clones, over 75% appearing once. This sample is drawn from a study of cytomegalovirus exposure and HLA in healthy donors. The CDR3 is 14 residues long. V was clipped by 0 bases and J by 4 bases, with 7 bases between them. Looked up from germline, CDR1 is LGHNA and CDR2 is YNFKEQ. The rearrangement uses TRBV4-2 and TRBJ2-1; D not resolved. The specimen sequenced was PBMCs. This clonotype was obtained from a man in his fifties or sixties in good health and CMV-seropositive. CDR3 loop: CASSQDLTYNEQFF. In DNA, the CDR3 is TGTGCCAGCAGCCAAGATCTGACTTACAATGAGCAGTTCTTC.